This T cell receptor beta chain was recorded in a study of PD-1 blockade in classical Hodgkin lymphoma (dated by TCRdb to 2019 to 2021). For the wider study: Nivolumab dosing was 3 mg/kg intravenously every 2 weeks, continuing until either disease progression or unacceptable toxicity. A peripheral blood immune signature of response to PD-1 blockade in classical Hodgkin lymphoma was defined using TCR beta sequencing and CyTOF.

The Qiagen DNeasy kit was used to extract genomic DNA both from unsorted PBMCs and from the negatively selected CD4+ and CD8+ fractions. Using primers that anneal to V and J segments, immunoSEQ multiplex PCR amplified the TCR beta CDR3 regions. A synthetic immune receptor repertoire was used to minimize amplification bias, and any residual bias was removed computationally once sequencing was done. The original methods were these. Repertoire diversity was quantified as the Shannon entropy index using custom Python scripts. Unsorted, CD4+ and CD8+ repertoires were analyzed separately, except for combined analyses in which CD4+ and CD8+ sequences were merged in silico. Clonal expansion was defined as a frequency increase of at least 2-fold after treatment compared with C1D1, and clones undetected at baseline were assigned a pseudocount of 0.5. Clones with 0 or 1 copy at C1D1 were classified as singleton clones, and clones with 2 or more copies were classified as non-singleton clones. Clones expanded in unsorted samples were labelled as CD4+, CD8+ or unknown by matching protein sequences in sorted samples from the same patient. Diversity changes from C1D1 to C4D1 were tested in paired samples using Wilcoxon tests. What TCRdb holds here is the immuneACCESS table cut down to in-frame rearrangements. Part of the clones is not present; checked against another copy, under half of the missing clones reflect an unresolved V gene, and the others are unexplained. The V and J calls and the clone size are those of that table, but D and trimming were determined from the DNA. For this sample the table gives 20,000 to 30,000 clones, of which roughly 90% were detected only once. Jointly, the top ten make up roughly 25% of the sample.

V is cut back by 0 bases and J by 5 bases, with 7 bases in the junction unmatched. The CDR3 covers 16 residues, taking in both the cysteine and the phenylalanine. CDR3 DNA is the only sequence kept; it has 48 bases, read in frame from the first base. CDR1 SGHDN and CDR2 FVKESK are derived from the germline V gene. General findings and caveats noted by the study authors: Patients starting nivolumab less than 1 year after ASCT had lower diversity and were excluded from later analyses to avoid confounding by immune reconstitution. A significant rise by C4D1 was seen in CD4+ but not CD8+ TCR diversity (p=0.0027 vs p=0.16), with the rise being most apparent in complete responders (p=0.02). Baseline TCR diversity was reported to be lower in newly diagnosed patients than in healthy donors, and even lower in relapsed/refractory patients. Among trial patients, those achieving complete response had baseline diversity similar to that of newly diagnosed patients, while diversity was significantly lower in partial responders and progressors. The study was restricted to a single clinical trial cohort, and the causes of repertoire differences, possibly disease activity or prior therapy, were left undefined.

The intended sense of this specimen's time point label: cycle 4 day 1 (C4D1), after 5 to 7 weeks of nivolumab. Every trial patient had relapsed after autologous stem cell transplantation, and cohorts A, B and C differed in prior brentuximab vedotin exposure. A total of fewer than 70 patients with relapsed/refractory classical Hodgkin lymphoma made up the trial cohort, and each patient's best overall response was complete response, partial response or progressive disease. Single-agent nivolumab was administered to trial patients in the multi-cohort phase II CheckMate 205 trial. Best overall response was determined by an independent review committee according to the 2007 International Working Group response criteria. PBMCs from the trial were collected at three points: immediately before nivolumab initiation (C1D1), and during therapy at cycle 2 day 1 and cycle 4 day 1. Peripheral blood was collected in 8 mL Vacutainer Cell Preparation Tubes, from which PBMCs were isolated by centrifugation and then cryopreserved.

Details on this clone: The antigen it binds to is not known. Base qualities are not recorded, but no much larger clone differs from it by a single base.

The sequence was collected from a human donor with classical Hodgkin lymphoma. The sequencing here drew on peripheral blood mononuclear cells (PBMCs), taken before the fourth cycle of nivolumab. In this chain, TRBV14 is recombined with TRBJ2-7, and TRBD2 matches 10 of the central bases. The sequence in DNA is TGTGCCAGCAGCCAAGATTTAACTAGCGGGGTCCACGAGCAGTACTTC. It is translated as CASSQDLTSGVHEQYF.